The 10 T cell receptor beta chains given below trace back to one sample, sequenced in a study of T cells in Graves' hyperthyroidism and ophthalmopathy. RNA transcripts provided the source from which TCR beta CDR3 regions were amplified. During a first-round RT-PCR of the TCR CDR3, the HTBI primer set was used. TCRdb re-analysed the multiplex PCR reads in MiXCR, keeping a single row per CDR3 protein. Among around 210,000 distinct CDR3 sequences listed, less than 20% were seen once. Sample: blood. Receptor source: a woman in her 50s with Graves' hyperthyroidism.

This clonotype occurred many times. This chain links TRBV11-2 with TRBJ2-1; the D gene is possibly TRBD1 (6 bases). Trimming cost V 5 bases and J 12 bases, with 17 bases left between them. Germline-derived CDR1 and CDR2 are SGHAT and FQNNGV. This CDR3 spans 13 amino acids. The chain's CDR3 is CASSTRTAPGQFF. CDR3 DNA: TGTGCCAGCAGCACACGGACAGCCCCGGGGCAGTTCTTC.

This clonotype appeared many times. The V call is TRBV6-1, the J call TRBJ2-5; D is uncertain. The CDR3 is 13 residues long. The V end was cut by 5 bases, the J end by 2 bases, with 9 bases between. The germline V gene has CDR1 MNHNS and CDR2 SASEGT. CDR3 sequence reads: CASSRSLQETQYF. The CDR3 DNA is TGTGCCAGCAGTCGTTCCTTGCAAGAGACCCAGTACTTC.

This clonotype appeared many times. The rearrangement links TRBV20-1 to TRBJ2-2; 11 bases map to TRBD2. From germline, CDR1 is DFQATT and CDR2 SNEGSKA (reference sequence). The CDR3 totals 16 residues. After removal of 1 base from V and 3 bases from J, the junction contained 4 bases not matched to a gene. The CDR3 bases are TGCAGTGCTAGAGTGGGGACTAGCGGAGACACCGGGGAGCTGTTTTTT. The encoded protein is CSARVGTSGDTGELFF.

This clonotype was observed at least ten times. The chain has TRBV3-1 and TRBJ2-7; the match to TRBD1 covers 8 bases. CDR3 size: 14 residues. Germline V gene sequence: CDR1 LGHDT, CDR2 YNNKEL (reference sequence). J was trimmed by 4 bases and V by 5 bases; bases with no gene match: 7. CDR3 nucleotides: TGTGCCAGCAGCAAAACCGGGACAGGATACGAGCAGTACTTC. Amino acid sequence: CASSKTGTGYEQYF.

Notes on this clonotype: At one boundary the junction diverges from the germline segment, which might be a read error. The V and J genes are TRBV2 and TRBJ2-1, with no clear D. CDR3 length equals 13 residues. Germline V gives CDR1 SNHLY, CDR2 FYNNEI. Written as DNA, the CDR3 is TGTGCCAGCACCCCTGCAGGCATCAATGAGCAGCTCTTC. Translation: CASTPAGINEQLF.

In its sample, this clonotype was seen a few times. The junction departs from germline at one end; a sequencing error may be responsible. This chain links TRBV7-7 with TRBJ1-6, with TRBD1 as a possible D gene (6 bases). This CDR3 comprises 14 residues. The germline V gene encodes CDR1 SSHAT and CDR2 FNYEAQ (reference sequence). The CDR3 loop reads CASSQGTDNSPLHF. The CDR3 nucleotides read TGTGCTAGCAGCCAGGGGACGGACAATTCACCCCTCCACTTT. Filled out from reference TRBV7-7 and TRBJ1-6, the complete variable domain reads GAGVSQSPRYKVTKRGQDVTLRCDPISSHATLYWYQQALGQGPEFLTYFNYEAQPDKSGLPSDRFSAERPEGSISTLTIQRTEQRDSAMYRCASSQGTDNSPLHFGNGTRLTVT.

This clonotype was counted ten times or more. The rearrangement links TRBV20-1 to TRBJ2-7; no clear D. V dropped 6 bases and J dropped 6 bases, with 15 bases sitting between them. Germline V CDR1 and CDR2: DFQATT, SNEGSKA (reference sequence). CDR3 size: 12 residues. CDR3 DNA: TGCAGTGCCAGACTGCCTCCGGGCGAGCAGTACTTC. Translation: CSARLPPGEQYF.

This clonotype was detected ten times or more. The chain links TRBV12-3 or TRBV12-4 to TRBJ2-1; D unclear. This CDR3 contains 15 residues. The V end lost 7 bases, the J end lost 0 bases, and 13 bases lay between the germline ends. CDR3 residues: CASINIASSYNEQFF. The DNA of the CDR3 is TGTGCCAGCATAAATATAGCAAGCTCCTACAATGAGCAGTTCTTC.

This clonotype was counted between two and nine times. J is TRBJ2-7 and V is TRBV29-1; D unclear. CDR1 and CDR2 (germline): SQVTM, ANQGSEA. Trimming shortened V by 2 bases and J by 4 bases, and 9 bases separated the two germline ends. The CDR3 is 12 amino acids. The CDR3 protein is CSVESNQYEQYF. DNA of the CDR3: TGCAGCGTTGAATCGAATCAGTACGAGCAGTACTTC.

The CDR3 protein is CASSFGGRSPYNEQFF. CDR3 DNA sequence: TGTGCCAGCAGCTTCGGCGGGAGGAGTCCCTACAATGAGCAGTTCTTC. J is TRBJ2-1 and V is TRBV7-9; 8 bases are shared with TRBD2. The V gene's germline CDR1 is SEHNR and CDR2 FQNEAQ (reference sequence). The CDR3 covers 16 residues. V shed 3 bases, J shed 2 bases, and the junction held 6 bases outside the gene matches.